Below are 14 T cell receptor beta chains sequenced from a single sample in a study of human T cells and chemical hapten exposure. Time point defined: pre-sensitization, week 0. Treatment noted: therapeutic diphenylcyclopropenone sensitization with weekly scalp DPC. TCRdb re-derived calls from the RACE reads in MiXCR, one entry per CDR3 protein. Found here are approximately 260,000 distinct CDR3 sequences, approximately 8.4% of them singletons; the top ten hold approximately 2.3%. The specimen comprised whole blood, sampled in connection with sensitization to the hapten diphenylcyclopropenone (DPC). The receptors here all came from a woman aged 40 to 50 with alopecia areata. Some clones in this sample may be carry-over from other donors' samples.

The sample holds a few counts of this clonotype. The chain links TRBV6-2 or TRBV6-3 to TRBJ2-1; D is ambiguous. Per germline, CDR1 MNHEY and CDR2 SVGEGT. This CDR3 region has 16 residues. V lost 6 bases and J 5 bases, leaving 20 bases between the germline ends. CDR3 nucleotide sequence: TGTGCCAGCAGCTTCGCCGTAGCCATCTACAACAATGAGCAGTTCTTC. It is translated as CASSFAVAIYNNEQFF.

This clonotype was observed a few times. The V gene is TRBV7-6, the J gene TRBJ2-7; 9 bases agree with TRBD1. With V trimmed by 3 bases and J by 3 bases, 6 bases remained unmatched. CDR3 size: 15 residues. Germline loops: CDR1 SGHVS, CDR2 FNYEAQ. Here the CDR3 reads CASSFSDRGSYEQYF. Written as DNA, the CDR3 is TGTGCCAGCAGCTTCTCGGACAGGGGAAGCTACGAGCAGTACTTC.

The chain carries TRBV6-6 and TRBJ1-5; no clear D. This CDR3 contains 15 residues. Germline V gene data show CDR1 as MNHNY and CDR2 as SVGAGI (reference sequence). V was clipped by 6 bases and J by 2 bases, with 14 bases between them. CDR3 in amino acids: CASRLPGRGNQPQHF. The CDR3 region has the DNA TGTGCCAGCAGGCTCCCAGGAAGGGGCAATCAGCCCCAGCATTTT.

This clonotype was detected only a few times. CDR3 DNA sequence: TGCAGCGTTGATACGGCGGGAGGGCCTTTAGCAGATACGCAGTATTTT. Its protein is CSVDTAGGPLADTQYF. The V and J genes are TRBV29-1 and TRBJ2-3; TRBD2 matches at 9 bases. V shed 3 bases, J shed 4 bases, and the junction held 11 bases outside the gene matches. The CDR3 consists of 16 residues. Germline V gene lookup returns CDR1 SQVTM and CDR2 ANQGSEA.

The V call is TRBV10-3, the J call TRBJ1-1, with no clear D. CDR1 ENHRY and CDR2 SYGVKD come from the germline V gene. The CDR3 loop spans 16 amino acids. Trimming took off 3 bases at V and 1 base at J, with 15 bases between the two ends. CDR3 sequence (DNA): TGTGCCATCAGTGAATTGTTTTCCCCGCGGAACACTGAAGCTTTCTTT. Translated, it gives CAISELFSPRNTEAFF.

A few counts support this clonotype. V usage is TRBV5-1 and J usage is TRBJ1-2; D remains unclear. The V gene's germline CDR1 is SGHRS and CDR2 YFSETQ. Trimming shortened V by 4 bases and J by 8 bases, and 18 bases separated the two germline ends. This CDR3 is 14 amino acids long. The CDR3, as DNA: TGCGCCAGCAGCCTCACCCCCTGGGCTGTGGGCTACACCTTC. It translates to CASSLTPWAVGYTF. Drawing the rest from reference TRBV5-1 and TRBJ1-2, the complete variable domain is KAGVTQTPRYLIKTRGQQVTLSCSPISGHRSVSWYQQTPGQGLQFLFEYFSETQRNKGNFPGRFSGRQFSNSRSEMNVSTLELGDSALYLCASSLTPWAVGYTFGSGTRLTVV.

This clonotype came up a few times. CDR3 protein: CASRLPGQTHNSPLHF. CDR3 nucleotide sequence: TGTGCCAGCAGGCTTCCGGGACAAACACATAATTCACCCCTCCACTTT. V gene TRBV6-6 combines with J gene TRBJ1-6; TRBD1 is a possible D gene (6 bases). The CDR3 loop spans 16 amino acids. Trimming stripped 6 bases from V and 5 bases from J, with 17 bases between. CDR1 is MNHNY, CDR2 SVGAGI, per germline (reference sequence).

This clonotype was seen a few times. The chain combines TRBV20-1 with TRBJ1-3; D is possibly TRBD1 (6 bases). Trimming took 7 bases from V and 4 from J, leaving 11 bases between them. CDR1 DFQATT and CDR2 SNEGSKA come from the germline V gene (reference sequence). The CDR3 sequence is 12 residues long. CDR3 region: CSVTGFGNTIYF. DNA of the CDR3: TGCAGTGTAACAGGGTTCGGAAACACCATATATTTT.

This clonotype showed up many times. V gene TRBV6-5 combines with J gene TRBJ2-7; D unresolved. The CDR3 runs 17 residues. V lost 6 bases, J lost 2 bases, and 23 bases lay in between. Germline-derived CDR1 and CDR2 are MNHEY and SVGAGI. The CDR3 sequence is CASRAFYQLRRAYEQYF. CDR3 in DNA: TGTGCCAGCAGAGCATTCTATCAGCTCCGCCGGGCCTACGAGCAGTACTTC.

This clonotype has a handful of counts. J is TRBJ2-3 and V is TRBV10-3; either TRBD1 or TRBD2 may fit D (5 bases each). CDR3 size: 14 residues. Germline assignment: CDR1 ENHRY and CDR2 SYGVKD. Trimming pared 6 bases from V and 2 bases from J, leaving 12 bases between. CDR3 protein: CAIRGDRPTDTQYF. CDR3 DNA: TGTGCCATCAGAGGGGACCGGCCCACAGATACGCAGTATTTT.

This clonotype was detected many times. This chain's CDR3 is CSAQPGTANTEAFF. CDR3 sequence (DNA): TGCAGCGCTCAGCCAGGGACAGCGAACACTGAAGCTTTCTTT. The V and J genes are TRBV29-1 and TRBJ1-1, with 7 positions matching TRBD1. Unmatched junction bases numbered 9, after V lost 7 bases and J lost 1 base. Germline V gene lookup returns CDR1 SQVTM and CDR2 ANQGSEA. The CDR3 sequence is 14 residues long.

This clonotype was observed many times. The chain employs TRBV6-2 or TRBV6-3 and TRBJ2-7; D is perhaps TRBD1 or TRBD2 (5 bases each). Trimming cost V 4 bases and J 2 bases, with 15 bases left between them. This CDR3 is 15 amino acids long. Germline V gene data show CDR1 as MNHEY and CDR2 as SVGEGT. In nucleotides, the CDR3 is TGTGCCAGCAGTTGGGGACCGCTACACCCCTACGAGCAGTACTTC. Its translation is CASSWGPLHPYEQYF.

This rearrangement joins TRBV9 to TRBJ2-7; TRBD2 aligns across 8 bases. Germline lookup yields CDR1 SGDLS and CDR2 YYNGEE. Trimming cost V 2 bases and J 2 bases; bases outside gene matches: 6. CDR3 length equals 15 residues. CDR3 sequence: CASSVNAGGPYEQYF. DNA of the CDR3: TGTGCCAGCAGCGTTAACGCGGGAGGACCCTACGAGCAGTACTTC.

V gene TRBV7-2 combines with J gene TRBJ2-7; TRBD2 agrees at 10 bases. There are 15 residues in the CDR3. Trimming at V came to 3 bases and at J to 3 bases, leaving 5 bases not matched to a gene. In germline, CDR1 is SGHTA, CDR2 FQGNSA. CDR3 in amino acids: CASSLSPSGSYEQYF. Written as DNA, the CDR3 is TGTGCCAGCAGCTTGTCCCCTAGCGGGAGCTACGAGCAGTACTTC. Together with reference TRBV7-2 and TRBJ2-7, the CDR3 gives the full variable domain: GAGVSQSPSNKVTEKGKDVELRCDPISGHTALYWYRQSLGQGLEFLIYFQGNSAPDKSGLPSDRFSAERTGGSVSTLTIQRTQQEDSAVYLCASSLSPSGSYEQYFGPGTRLTVT.